The clone carrying this T cell receptor beta chain was recorded at least ten times. Its antigen is unknown. Clinical symptoms, serum thyroxine, TRAb, thyroid ultrasound and orbital computed tomography were relied on for diagnosis. Amplifying from RNA transcripts, the study obtained TCR beta CDR3 regions. The workflow started with a first-round RT-PCR run with HTBI primers and then moved on to a second-round multiplex PCR. One entry per CDR3 protein, called by TCRdb with MiXCR from the multiplex PCR reads. The profile shows around 170,000 distinct CDR3 sequences, 30% to 45% of them singletons. V was clipped by 6 bases and J by 3 bases, with 11 bases between them. Germline V CDR1 and CDR2: MNHEY, SMNVEV (reference sequence). The CDR3 sequence is 13 residues long. These data are taken from a study of Graves' ophthalmopathy and Graves' hyperthyroidism. Study-wide points: Detected in blood as well were most expanded thyroid clonotypes with frequency above 0.001. Classification of ophthalmopathy versus stable hyperthyroidism by a 13-signature model yielded approximately 90% sensitivity and 70% to 83% specificity.

The TCR was taken from a woman aged 40 to 50 with Graves' ophthalmopathy. This chain joins TRBV27 and TRBJ2-5; possible D gene TRBD2, 6 bases. The sample was peripheral blood. DNA for the CDR3: TGTGCCAGCAGCACATCTAGCGAAGAGACCCAGTACTTC. Its translation is CASSTSSEETQYF.